This is a list of T cell receptor beta chains from one sample in a study of blood T cell repertoires in COVID-19. Data came from immunoSEQ multiplex PCR; TCRdb stores just in-frame clones and leaves some out. The data show 99,000 or so clones, with about 80% seen just once and 19% held by the top ten. Sequencing was performed on peripheral blood. These receptors were obtained from a woman aged 70-85 years with acute or convalescent COVID-19. Both conserved end residues are part of each CDR3. A D gene is named only where the DNA matches it firmly. Some rows mark clone size as missing; the rest say once, few, many or name a class of expanded clone.

V	D	size	J	length	DNA	CDR3
TRBV5-5	NA	NA	TRBJ2-3	15	TGTGCCAGCAGCTTGGCCCGACAGGGCACAGATACGCAGTATTTT	CASSLARQGTDTQYF
TRBV12-5	NA	few	TRBJ2-2	15	TGTGCTAGTGCTCCGAGTTTCGCGAACACCGGGGAGCTGTTTTTT	CASAPSFANTGELFF
TRBV7-8	NA	NA	TRBJ1-4	12	TGTGCCAGCAGCTACGCGGGCGAAAAACTGTTTTTT	CASSYAGEKLFF
TRBV6-5	TRBD1	NA	TRBJ2-7	15	TGTGCCAGCAGTTATAAGGACAGGGGAGGCTACGAGCAGTACTTC	CASSYKDRGGYEQYF
TRBV28	NA	NA	TRBJ1-2	16	TGTGCCAGCAGTTCGGGTCCAACTTCTCTGAGCTATGGCTACACCTTC	CASSSGPTSLSYGYTF
TRBV19	NA	once	TRBJ2-2	12	TGTGCCAGTGGCAGGTTCACCGGGGAGCTGTTTTTT	CASGRFTGELFF
TRBV11-3	NA	NA	TRBJ1-1	15	TGTGCCAGCAGCTTAGGTCCGGGTCGGGACACTGAAGCTTTCTTT	CASSLGPGRDTEAFF
TRBV6-5	TRBD1	once	TRBJ2-7	14	TGTGCCAGCACCACGACAGGGGGCCCCTACGAGCAGTACTTC	CASTTTGGPYEQYF
TRBV2	TRBD2	NA	TRBJ2-5	16	TGTGCCAGCAGTGAAAGGGCTAGCGGGGGAGGGGAGACCCAGTACTTC	CASSERASGGGETQYF
TRBV12-3/TRBV12-4	NA	NA	TRBJ2-3	11	TGTGCCAGCAGTTTTCGTGATACGCAGTATTTT	CASSFRDTQYF
TRBV19	TRBD1	NA	TRBJ1-3	14	TGTGCCAGTACTGGACAGGGTGATGGAAACACCATATATTTT	CASTGQGDGNTIYF
TRBV6-1	NA	few	TRBJ2-2	16	TGTGCCAGCAGTGAATTCGGACTGACGAACACCGGGGAGCTGTTTTTT	CASSEFGLTNTGELFF
TRBV6-2/TRBV6-3	TRBD1	NA	TRBJ1-4	14	TGTGCCAGCAGTTCGCCCGGACAGGGAGGAAAACTGTTTTTT	CASSSPGQGGKLFF
TRBV5-1	NA	NA	TRBJ1-1	13	TGCGCCAGCAGCTTGGCTGGTTACAGTGAAGCTTTCTTT	CASSLAGYSEAFF
TRBV5-1	NA	NA	TRBJ1-4	15	TGCGCCAGCAGCTTGGACGGCGGGGGCGGTGAAAAACTGTTTTTT	CASSLDGGGGEKLFF
TRBV27	TRBD2	NA	TRBJ2-3	17	TGTGCCAGCAGTTTCCCGCGGGGGGGAGCTAGCACAGATACGCAGTATTTT	CASSFPRGGASTDTQYF
TRBV5-1	TRBD1	few	TRBJ1-4	15	TGCGCCAGCATTCCGGGACAGGGCCCAAATGAAAAACTGTTTTTT	CASIPGQGPNEKLFF
TRBV12-5	TRBD1	few	TRBJ1-5	14	TGTGCTAGTGGATTTGACAGGGGCAATCAGCCCCAGCATTTT	CASGFDRGNQPQHF
TRBV27	NA	NA	TRBJ2-7	15	TGTGCCAGCAGTTTATATCGGACTTCAGGACTCGAGCAGTACTTC	CASSLYRTSGLEQYF
TRBV20-1	TRBD2	once	TRBJ2-7	14	TGCAGTGCTAGTTTCGGGGGGTGGTCCTACGAGCAGTACTTC	CSASFGGWSYEQYF
TRBV2	NA	NA	TRBJ2-5	15	TGTGCCAGCAGTGAGGGGGGGGCCGGGGGAGAGACCCAGTACTTC	CASSEGGAGGETQYF
TRBV19	NA	NA	TRBJ1-5	17	TGTGCCAGTAGTATGGCGGTCGGCAGGGATAGCAATCAGCCCCAGCATTTT	CASSMAVGRDSNQPQHF
TRBV4-2	TRBD2	NA	TRBJ2-3	17	TGTGCCAGCAGCCAAGAGTTACGGGGGGGCTTGGGGGATACGCAGTATTTT	CASSQELRGGLGDTQYF
TRBV5-6	TRBD1	NA	TRBJ2-7	15	TGTGCCAGCAGCTTGGGCGGGACAGGTTCCTACGAGCAGTACTTC	CASSLGGTGSYEQYF
TRBV11-2	NA	NA	TRBJ1-4	15	TGTGCCAGCAGCACACAGAGTGCAACTAATGAAAAACTGTTTTTT	CASSTQSATNEKLFF
TRBV5-1	TRBD1	NA	TRBJ1-3	17	TGCGCCAGCAGCCCGCAGCCGACAGGGCCCGGCGGAAACACCATATATTTT	CASSPQPTGPGGNTIYF
TRBV11-2	TRBD1	once	TRBJ1-2	15	TGTGCCAGCAGCCCTGCTAGGGGGACAGGGTTCGGCTACACCTTC	CASSPARGTGFGYTF
TRBV6-1	NA	NA	TRBJ1-1	14	TGTGCCAGCAGTGACCTAAGGGGTGACACTGAAGCTTTCTTT	CASSDLRGDTEAFF
TRBV5-4	TRBD1	once	TRBJ1-2	15	TGTGCCAGCAGCTCGGAAGGGTCAGGGGGTTATGGCTACACCTTC	CASSSEGSGGYGYTF
TRBV29-1	TRBD1	NA	TRBJ2-6	14	TGCAGCGTTGACGAGGGGGCAGGGGCCAACGTCCTGACTTTC	CSVDEGAGANVLTF
TRBV7-2	NA	few	TRBJ1-4	16	TGTGCCAGCAGCTTACAGGGTCCGGCAACTAATGAAAAACTGTTTTTT	CASSLQGPATNEKLFF
TRBV19	TRBD1	NA	TRBJ2-7	18	TGTGCCAGTAGCCCCTCAACCCGGATAGACAGGGTAGTCTACGAGCAGTACTTC	CASSPSTRIDRVVYEQYF
TRBV6-2/TRBV6-3	NA	NA	TRBJ2-2	13	TGTGCCAGCAGCTGGGGGCCGGCCGGGGAGCTGTTTTTT	CASSWGPAGELFF
TRBV28	TRBD1	NA	TRBJ1-1	14	TGTGCCAGCAGACCTGGGGACAGGGCTACTGAAGCTTTCTTT	CASRPGDRATEAFF
TRBV20-1	TRBD1	NA	TRBJ2-7	14	TGCAGTGCTAGTAAATCGGGACAGTCCTACGAGCAGTACTTC	CSASKSGQSYEQYF
TRBV29-1	NA	NA	TRBJ1-5	12	TGCAGCGTTGAGTTAGACTACAGGCCCCAGCATTTT	CSVELDYRPQHF
TRBV6-5	NA	NA	TRBJ2-2	16	TGTGCCAGCAGTTACTATCGTCCAAGGCGGGCCGGGGAGCTGTTTTTT	CASSYYRPRRAGELFF
TRBV19	NA	few	TRBJ1-6	16	TGTGCCAGTAGTCTCCGGCGGGACGGCTATAATTCACCCCTCCACTTT	CASSLRRDGYNSPLHF
TRBV5-1	TRBD1	few	TRBJ1-1	16	TGCGCCAGCAGCTTGGACGCCCACAGGGGGCTTGCTGAAGCTTTCTTT	CASSLDAHRGLAEAFF
TRBV2	NA	few	TRBJ2-3	16	TGTGCCAGCACCAGAGGACAGCCGACTAGCACAGATACGCAGTATTTT	CASTRGQPTSTDTQYF
TRBV19	TRBD1	NA	TRBJ2-5	13	TGTGCCAGTAGTATTACACAGGGGAAGACCCAGTACTTC	CASSITQGKTQYF
TRBV30	TRBD1	NA	TRBJ2-5	14	TGTGCCTGGAGCGACAGGGTTGGACAAGAGACCCAGTACTTC	CAWSDRVGQETQYF
TRBV2	NA	NA	TRBJ1-5	15	TGTGCCAGCAGTGTCGCGCAGGTTCGCAATCAGCCCCAGCATTTT	CASSVAQVRNQPQHF
TRBV5-1	TRBD2	NA	TRBJ2-3	16	TGCGCCAGCAGCCGACAAGGGACTAGCGGGGGTGATACGCAGTATTTT	CASSRQGTSGGDTQYF
TRBV3-1/TRBV3-2	TRBD1	once	TRBJ1-4	17	TGTGTCAGCAGCCAAGAGGGGATCAGACAGGGGGATGAAAAACTGTTTTTT	CVSSQEGIRQGDEKLFF
TRBV27	NA	once	TRBJ2-2	14	TGTGCCAGCAGTTTCATAGCCGACACCGGGGAGCTGTTTTTT	CASSFIADTGELFF
TRBV12-3/TRBV12-4	TRBD1	few	TRBJ2-5	13	TGTGCCAGCAGCCAGACAGGGGAAGAGACCCAGTACTTC	CASSQTGEETQYF
TRBV19	NA	NA	TRBJ1-2	14	TGTGCCAGTAGTATCCTCACAGCTAACTATGGCTACACCTTC	CASSILTANYGYTF
TRBV5-5	TRBD2	NA	TRBJ2-5	15	TGTGCCAGCAGCTTATCAGCGGGGGGGTTAGAGACCCAGTACTTC	CASSLSAGGLETQYF
TRBV19	NA	few	TRBJ1-2	14	TGTGCCAGTAGTATCCGGGGGGCCGAATATGGCTACACCTTC	CASSIRGAEYGYTF
TRBV6-5	NA	NA	TRBJ1-4	16	TGTGCCAGCAGTTGGGGAGGGGGAGGAACTAATGAAAAACTGTTTTTT	CASSWGGGGTNEKLFF
TRBV10-3	NA	NA	TRBJ2-3	14	TGTGCCATCGGGGCCTATGGAAGCACAGATACGCAGTATTTT	CAIGAYGSTDTQYF